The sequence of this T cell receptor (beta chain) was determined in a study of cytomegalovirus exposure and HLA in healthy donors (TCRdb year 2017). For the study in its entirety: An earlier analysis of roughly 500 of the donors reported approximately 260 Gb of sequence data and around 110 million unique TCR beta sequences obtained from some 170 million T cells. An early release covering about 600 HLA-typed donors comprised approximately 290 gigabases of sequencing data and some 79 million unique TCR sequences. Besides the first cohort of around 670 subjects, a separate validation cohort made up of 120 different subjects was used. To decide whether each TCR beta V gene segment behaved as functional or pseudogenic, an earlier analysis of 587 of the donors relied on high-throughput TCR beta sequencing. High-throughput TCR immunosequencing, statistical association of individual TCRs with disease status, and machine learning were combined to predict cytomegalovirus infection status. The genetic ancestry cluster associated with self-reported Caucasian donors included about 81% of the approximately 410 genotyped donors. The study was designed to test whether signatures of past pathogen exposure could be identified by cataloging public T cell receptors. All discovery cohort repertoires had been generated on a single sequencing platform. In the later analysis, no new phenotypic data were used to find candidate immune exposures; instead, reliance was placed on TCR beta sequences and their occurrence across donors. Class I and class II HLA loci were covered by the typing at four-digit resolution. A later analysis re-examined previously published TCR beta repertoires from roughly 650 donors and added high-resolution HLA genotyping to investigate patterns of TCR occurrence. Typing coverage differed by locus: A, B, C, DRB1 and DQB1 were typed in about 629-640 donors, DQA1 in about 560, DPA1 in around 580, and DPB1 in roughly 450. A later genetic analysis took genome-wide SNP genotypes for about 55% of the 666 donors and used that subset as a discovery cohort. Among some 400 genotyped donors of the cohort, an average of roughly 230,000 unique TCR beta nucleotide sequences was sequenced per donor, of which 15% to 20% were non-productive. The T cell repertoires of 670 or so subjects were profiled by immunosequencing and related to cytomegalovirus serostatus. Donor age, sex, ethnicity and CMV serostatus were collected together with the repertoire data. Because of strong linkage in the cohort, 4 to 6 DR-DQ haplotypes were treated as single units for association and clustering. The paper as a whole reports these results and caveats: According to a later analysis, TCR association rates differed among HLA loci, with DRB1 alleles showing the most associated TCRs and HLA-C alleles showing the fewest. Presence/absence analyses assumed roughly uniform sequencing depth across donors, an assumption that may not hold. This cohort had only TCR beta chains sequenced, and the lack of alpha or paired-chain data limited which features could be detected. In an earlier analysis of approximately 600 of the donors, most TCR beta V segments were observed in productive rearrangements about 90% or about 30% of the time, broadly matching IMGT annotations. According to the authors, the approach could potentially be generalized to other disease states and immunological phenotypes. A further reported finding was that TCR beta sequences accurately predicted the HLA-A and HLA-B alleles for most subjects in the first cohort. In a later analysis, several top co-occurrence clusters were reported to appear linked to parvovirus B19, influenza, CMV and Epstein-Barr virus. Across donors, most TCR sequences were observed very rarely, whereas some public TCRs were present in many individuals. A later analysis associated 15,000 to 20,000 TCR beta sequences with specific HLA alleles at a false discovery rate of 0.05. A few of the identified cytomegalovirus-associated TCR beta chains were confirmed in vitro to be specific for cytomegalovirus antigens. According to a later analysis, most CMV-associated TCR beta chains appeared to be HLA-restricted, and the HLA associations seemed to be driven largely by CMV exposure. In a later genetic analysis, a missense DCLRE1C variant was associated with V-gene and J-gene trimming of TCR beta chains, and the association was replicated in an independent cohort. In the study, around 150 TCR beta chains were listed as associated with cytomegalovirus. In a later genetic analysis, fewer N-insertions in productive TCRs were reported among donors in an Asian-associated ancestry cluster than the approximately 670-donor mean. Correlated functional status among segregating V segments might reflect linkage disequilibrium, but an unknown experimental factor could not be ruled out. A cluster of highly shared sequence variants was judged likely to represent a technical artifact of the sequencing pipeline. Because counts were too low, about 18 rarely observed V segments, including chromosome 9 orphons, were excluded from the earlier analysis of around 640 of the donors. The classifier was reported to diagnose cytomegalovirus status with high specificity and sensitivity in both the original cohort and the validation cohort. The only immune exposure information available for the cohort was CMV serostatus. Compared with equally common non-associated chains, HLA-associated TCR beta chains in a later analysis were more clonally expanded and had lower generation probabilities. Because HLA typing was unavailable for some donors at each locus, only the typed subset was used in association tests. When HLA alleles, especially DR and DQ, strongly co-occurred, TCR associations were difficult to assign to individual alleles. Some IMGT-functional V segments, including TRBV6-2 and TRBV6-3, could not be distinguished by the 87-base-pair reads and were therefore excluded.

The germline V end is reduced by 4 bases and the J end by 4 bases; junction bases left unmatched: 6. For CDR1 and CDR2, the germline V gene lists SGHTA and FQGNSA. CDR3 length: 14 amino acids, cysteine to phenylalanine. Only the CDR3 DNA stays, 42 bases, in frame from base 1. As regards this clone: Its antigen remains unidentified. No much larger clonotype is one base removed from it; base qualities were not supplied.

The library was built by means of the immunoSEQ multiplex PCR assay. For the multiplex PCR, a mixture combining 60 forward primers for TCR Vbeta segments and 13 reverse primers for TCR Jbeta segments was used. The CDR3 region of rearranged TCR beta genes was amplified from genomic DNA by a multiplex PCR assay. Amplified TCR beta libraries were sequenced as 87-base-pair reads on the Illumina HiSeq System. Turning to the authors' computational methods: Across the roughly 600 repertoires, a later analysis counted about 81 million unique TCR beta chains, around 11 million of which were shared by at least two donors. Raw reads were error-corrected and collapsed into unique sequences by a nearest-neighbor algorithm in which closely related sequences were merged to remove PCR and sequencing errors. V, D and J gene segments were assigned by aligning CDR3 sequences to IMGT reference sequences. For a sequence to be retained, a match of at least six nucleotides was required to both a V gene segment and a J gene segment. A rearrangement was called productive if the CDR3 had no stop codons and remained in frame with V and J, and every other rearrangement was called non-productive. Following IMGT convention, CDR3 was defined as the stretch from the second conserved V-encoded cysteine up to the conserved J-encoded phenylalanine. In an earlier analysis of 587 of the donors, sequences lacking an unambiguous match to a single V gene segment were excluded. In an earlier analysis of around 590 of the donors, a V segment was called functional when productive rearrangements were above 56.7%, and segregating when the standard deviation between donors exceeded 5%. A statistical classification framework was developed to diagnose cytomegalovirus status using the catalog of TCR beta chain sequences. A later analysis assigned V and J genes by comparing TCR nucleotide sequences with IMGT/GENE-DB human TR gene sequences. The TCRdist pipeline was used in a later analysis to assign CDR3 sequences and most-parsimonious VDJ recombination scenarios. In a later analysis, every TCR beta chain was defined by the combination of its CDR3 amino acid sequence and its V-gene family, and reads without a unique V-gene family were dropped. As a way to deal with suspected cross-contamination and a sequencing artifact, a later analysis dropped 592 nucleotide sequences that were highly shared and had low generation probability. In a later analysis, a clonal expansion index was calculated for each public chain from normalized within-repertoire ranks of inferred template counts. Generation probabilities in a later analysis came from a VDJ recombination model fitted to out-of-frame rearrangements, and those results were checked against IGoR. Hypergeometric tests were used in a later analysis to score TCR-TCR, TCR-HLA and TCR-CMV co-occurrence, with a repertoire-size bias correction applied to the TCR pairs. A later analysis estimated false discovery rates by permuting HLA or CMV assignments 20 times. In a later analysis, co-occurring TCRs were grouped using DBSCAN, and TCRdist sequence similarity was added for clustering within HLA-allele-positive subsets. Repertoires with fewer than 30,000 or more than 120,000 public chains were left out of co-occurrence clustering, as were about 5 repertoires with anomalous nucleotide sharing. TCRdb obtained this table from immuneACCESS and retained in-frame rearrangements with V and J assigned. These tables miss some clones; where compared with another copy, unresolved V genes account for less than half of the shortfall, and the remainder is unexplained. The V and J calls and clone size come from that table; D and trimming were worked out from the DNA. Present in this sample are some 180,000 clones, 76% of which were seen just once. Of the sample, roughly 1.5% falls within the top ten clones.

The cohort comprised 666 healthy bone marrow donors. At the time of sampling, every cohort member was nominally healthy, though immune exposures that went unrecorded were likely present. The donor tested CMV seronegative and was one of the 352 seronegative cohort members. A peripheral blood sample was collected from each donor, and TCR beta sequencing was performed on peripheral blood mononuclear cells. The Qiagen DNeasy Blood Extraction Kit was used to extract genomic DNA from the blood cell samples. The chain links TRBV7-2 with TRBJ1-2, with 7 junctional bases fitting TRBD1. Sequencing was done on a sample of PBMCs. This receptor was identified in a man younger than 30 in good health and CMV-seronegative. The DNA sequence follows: TGTGCCAGCAGCTCAGGGGGTTATGTCTATGGCTACACCTTC. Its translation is CASSSGGYVYGYTF.